These 5 T cell receptor beta chains share one sample of origin, sequenced in a study of T cell repertoires in cytomegalovirus infection. MiXCR, applied by TCRdb to the reads, yields one record per CDR3 protein. The sample has about 530,000 distinct CDR3 sequences, about 26% seen once; the top ten hold less than 15%. The sample comprised PBMCs. The receptors shown here come from a human donor in good health (CMV status not recorded). Some clones in this sample may be carry-over from other donors' samples.

The chain couples TRBV12-3 or TRBV12-4 to TRBJ1-3, with D hard to call. V lost 4 bases and J 2 bases, leaving 12 bases between the germline ends. CDR3 length: 15 residues. The chain's CDR3 is CASSSDGRAGNTIYF. The CDR3 DNA sequence: TGTGCCAGCAGTTCGGACGGGAGGGCTGGAAACACCATATATTTT.

This clonotype was found a few times. V usage is TRBV4-1 and J usage is TRBJ2-3, with 9 bases aligning to TRBD1. The CDR3 runs to 16 residues. CDR1 and CDR2 from the germline V gene are MGHRA and YSYEKL. The junction had 7 bases not matched to a gene; V was cut back by 0 bases and J by 6 bases. CDR3 nucleotides: TGCGCCAGCAGCCAAGACACCCTAGGACAGGGGGATACGCAGTATTTT. Residues: CASSQDTLGQGDTQYF.

This clonotype has ten or more counts. The gene calls are TRBV7-9 and TRBJ2-2; 8 bases are a match to TRBD1. CDR1 and CDR2 from the germline V gene are SEHNR and FQNEAQ (reference sequence). This CDR3 contains 18 residues. V trimming: 2 bases; J trimming: 1 base; junction bases outside the gene matches: 9. DNA of the CDR3: TGTGCCAGCAGCTTACCCAGGGACAGGACCCTGAACACCGGGGAGCTGTTTTTT. Its translation: CASSLPRDRTLNTGELFF.

This clonotype was picked up many times. The DNA of the CDR3 is TGCGCCAGCAGCTTGTATGGGACTAGCGGCAATGAGCAGTTCTTC. Protein sequence: CASSLYGTSGNEQFF. V usage is TRBV5-1 and J usage is TRBJ2-1, with 11 bases that match TRBD2. CDR1 and CDR2 from the germline V gene are SGHRS and YFSETQ. V dropped 1 base and J dropped 6; count of bases not matched to a gene: 3. This CDR3 region has 15 residues.

The V call is TRBV12-3 or TRBV12-4, the J call TRBJ2-2; weak D call: TRBD2 (5 bases). The V and J ends lost 1 base and 3 bases respectively, with 6 bases between them. The CDR3 is made up of 14 amino acids. The CDR3 region has the DNA TGTGCCAGCAGTTTAGGGGAGCACACCGGGGAGCTGTTTTTT. Protein product: CASSLGEHTGELFF.